This T cell receptor beta chain derives from a study of Ad26.COV2.S vaccination and SARS-CoV-2 variants. Overall study findings and caveats: Substantial breadth in spike-specific CD8+ and CD4+ T cell responses was reportedly seen after vaccination. Comparability of non-spike TCR breadth was observed across vaccine and placebo recipients.

The treatment here: some 20 received Ad26.COV2.S at low or high dose, single or two shots; roughly 5 received placebo; per-sample allocation not given. Collection of samples fell on day 63 after the first vaccine or placebo injection. Boston supplied an adult donor aged 18-55 years. The vaccine antigen was prefusion-stabilized Wuhan SARS-CoV-2 spike. TCRdb's copy holds only in-frame clones and misses some; the assay was immunoSEQ multiplex PCR. This sample carries over 350,000 clones, less than 90% of them seen once, and the ten largest clones take 3.5%. With respect to this clone: Antigen specificity is unknown. Other DNA sequences in this specimen translate into the identical CDR3.

Between the trimmed V and J ends, which lost 0 bases and 3 bases, there was a span of 9 bases. Germline assignment: CDR1 SGHRS and CDR2 YFSETQ. The CDR3 is 14 amino acids. This material consisted of peripheral blood, taken in a trial of Ad26.COV2.S vaccine versus placebo. The rearrangement joins TRBV5-1 to TRBJ2-5; TRBD2 might be the D (6 bases). The sequence came from a person between 18 and 65 years old who received the Ad26.COV2.S COVID-19 vaccine or a placebo. The DNA of the CDR3 is TGCGCCAGCAGCTTGGGAGGCGGGGAAGAGACCCAGTACTTC. This encodes CASSLGGGEETQYF.